What follows describes a single TCR beta chain. The antigen it recognizes is unknown. It has no much larger one-base neighbor in the sample; base qualities were not kept. Preparation of the library involved the immunoSEQ multiplex PCR assay. RNA was extracted from all samples and reverse transcribed into cDNA, which served as template for TCR sequencing. SuperScript III was used for first-strand cDNA synthesis, primed with a 2:1 mix of oligo-dT and random hexamers. A synthetic immune receptor repertoire was used to assess amplification bias, and residual bias was removed computationally. On the authors' methods: Raw reads were preprocessed to remove errors, and CDR3 was defined according to IMGT conventions as the region from the conserved cysteine to phenylalanine. Clonality was computed as 1 minus the Shannon entropy, with the entropy normalized by log2 of the number of productive unique TCRs. Scalp TCRbeta sequences were cross-referenced with sorted blood CD4 and CD8 repertoires so that the CD4 or CD8 identity of scalp clones could be inferred. TCRdb retrieved this table from immuneACCESS and kept in-frame rearrangements only. Not all clones are present; in checked studies, unresolved V genes account for under half, and no reason is known for the remainder. V, J and clone size derive from that table, while D and trimming were established from the DNA sequence. This sample gives more than 130,000 clones in total; around 82% of them show up just once. Just under 25% of the sample lies in the top ten.

The data were taken from a study of CD8+ T cells in alopecia areata (dated by TCRdb to 2016 to 2019). With regard to the full study: Treated patients were enrolled in an open-label pilot trial of oral tofacitinib at 5 to 10 mg twice daily for moderate-to-severe alopecia areata. Patients stayed on tofacitinib for 6 to 18 months and then had 6 months of follow-up off drug so that delayed response and recurrence could be assessed. Disease severity in treated patients was measured with the SALT score, which quantifies the percentage of affected scalp surface area. To study T cell clonal expansion in alopecia areata, the researchers applied high-throughput TCRbeta sequencing to both the C3H/HeJ mouse model and human patients. On the human side, TCRbeta sequencing was run on scalp tissue and on sorted CD4+ and CD8+ peripheral blood T cells from healthy controls and from alopecia areata patients with either patchy or totalis/universalis disease. Tofacitinib-treated patients had biopsies at baseline and at 4 and 24 weeks of treatment, with a later scalp biopsy in several patients. Scalp clonality was compared across normal scalp (n=4), patchy alopecia areata scalp (n=8), and alopecia totalis/universalis scalp (n=8). RNA was extracted with the PAXgene miRNA kit for fixed scalp, the miRNeasy kit for PBMCs, and the RNeasy kit for mouse skin. TCRbeta CDR3 regions were amplified by immunoSEQ multiplex PCR with 35 Vbeta forward and 13 Jbeta reverse primers.

Broad study findings and their caveats: Resident alphabeta T cells in normal human skin are also sequenced, complicating scalp TCR repertoire analysis, unlike mouse skin dominated by gammadelta T cells. Many expanded lesional clones were found to persist in scalp and blood during tofacitinib treatment, and relapse after treatment cessation may be partly explained by this persistence. Because the treated cohort was small and had only one nonresponder, larger studies are needed to examine links between baseline CD8+ expansion and response. Shared TCR sequences between patients were less evident than in mice, which may be partly attributable to HLA diversity in the patient population. Compared with normal scalp, lesional scalp had higher clonality and more expanded CD8+ clones, particularly in alopecia totalis/universalis, a pattern that suggests antigenic drive. Tofacitinib significantly decreased scalp clonality and the number of expanded CD8+ clones among the top 100 scalp clones.

The time point label corresponds to: around 4 weeks on oral tofacitinib. According to the study, the label for this sample's treatment or condition signals: oral pan-JAK inhibitor, 5-10 mg twice daily. From alopecia areata patients, peripheral blood was collected along with lesional scalp punch biopsies. PBMCs were separated by density centrifugation and stained for CD3, CD4 and CD8, after which CD4+ and CD8+ T cells were sorted on a FACSAria. The CDR3 has 13 amino acids, counting the end cysteine and phenylalanine. Only the CDR3 DNA is retained, 39 bases long and in frame from the first base. The junction carries 8 bases between V and J, which are trimmed by 0 bases and 2 bases respectively. The germline V gene sets CDR1 to SQVTM and CDR2 to ANQGSEA.

The specimen was CD8+ T cells sorted from blood, collected at week 4, from a patient treated with tofacitinib. This TCR was sampled from a human donor with alopecia areata. This sequence uses TRBV29-1 and TRBJ2-7, with TRBD2 tentatively as D gene (5 bases match). The CDR3: CSVEDEGTYEQYF. In nucleotides, the sequence is TGCAGCGTTGAAGATGAGGGTACCTACGAGCAGTACTTC.